This is a list of T cell receptor beta chains from one sample in a study of immune evolution from preneoplasia to lung adenocarcinoma. TCRdb's copy holds only in-frame clones and misses some; the assay was immunoSEQ multiplex PCR. The sample holds 6,000 to 9,000 clones; approximately 85% are singletons and the top ten take more than 2%. Material: FFPE minimally invasive lung adenocarcinoma tissue. These receptors came from a person older than 75 with lung adenocarcinoma. Both conserved end residues are part of each CDR3. A D gene is named only where the DNA matches it firmly. The size of a clone is reported for some rows only, either as once, few or many, or as a class for expanded clones.

cdr3_nt cdr3_aa v_call clone_size j_call d_call
TGCGCCAGCAGCATTAGCGGGGGGATTTACAATGAGCAGTTCTTC CASSISGGIYNEQFF TRBV5-1 few TRBJ2-1 TRBD2
TGTGCCAGCAGTTCCCCCGGGACAGGGTGGGAAAAACTGTTTTTT CASSSPGTGWEKLFF TRBV28 - TRBJ1-4 TRBD1
TGTGCCAGCAGGTCGGGCCTCGGAGGTGAAAAACTGTTTTTT CASRSGLGGEKLFF TRBV6-5 few TRBJ1-4 -
TGTGCCAGCAGCTCCCGGGACACAACTTACGAGCAGTACTTC CASSSRDTTYEQYF TRBV7-2 - TRBJ2-7 -
TGTGCCAGTAGTCGGGGGGGGAAGGTAGGCACTGAAGCTTTCTTT CASSRGGKVGTEAFF TRBV19 - TRBJ1-1 -
TGCGCCAGCAGCTTTGGACTAGCGGGAAGATACAATGAGCAGTTCTTC CASSFGLAGRYNEQFF TRBV5-1 - TRBJ2-1 TRBD2
TGCGCCAGCAGCCAAGGTTGGTCAGGGGCTGGCGGCAATGAGCAGTTCTTC CASSQGWSGAGGNEQFF TRBV4-3 - TRBJ2-1 -
TGTGCCAGCAGTGACACAGGGTATTCACCCCTCCACTTT CASSDTGYSPLHF TRBV6-4 - TRBJ1-6 -
TGTGCCAGCAGCTTAGTCTCGGGGGGCGGAATCCTACATCAGCCCCAGCATTTT CASSLVSGGGILHQPQHF TRBV7-2 - TRBJ1-5 -
TGTGCCAGCACCCCATTCGGCAACATCTATGGCTACACCTTC CASTPFGNIYGYTF TRBV28 - TRBJ1-2 -
TGTGCCAGCAGCTCTGACTGGGGGGGAGTTGGCCAGTACTTC CASSSDWGGVGQYF TRBV5-8 - TRBJ2-5 TRBD2
TGCGCCAGCAGCCAAGTAAGGGGGGGCACCGGGGAGCTGTTTTTT CASSQVRGGTGELFF TRBV4-1 - TRBJ2-2 -
TGTGCCAGCAGTTTGGTGGCCTCGGGGCAGTACTTC CASSLVASGQYF TRBV28 - TRBJ2-7 -
TGTGCCAGCAGTGAAGCGGCCGGGTCGAGCGAGACCCAGTACTTC CASSEAAGSSETQYF TRBV6-1 - TRBJ2-5 -
TGTGCCAGTACCATGGGGGGGAGGACCTACAATGAGCAGTTCTTC CASTMGGRTYNEQFF TRBV19 few TRBJ2-1 TRBD2
TGTGCCAGTAGTATCGGCAGGGGTGGAGAGACCCAGTACTTC CASSIGRGGETQYF TRBV19 - TRBJ2-5 -
TGTGCCAGCAGCCCACGGGACAGCAACTATGGCTACACCTTC CASSPRDSNYGYTF TRBV27 - TRBJ1-2 TRBD1
TGCAGTGCTAAAAGGGACTACGAGCAGTACTTC CSAKRDYEQYF TRBV20-1 - TRBJ2-7 -
TGTGCCAGCTCTCGGGACACTGGAAACACCATATATTTT CASSRDTGNTIYF TRBV18 - TRBJ1-3 -
TGTGCCAGCGACTCCTACAATGAGCAGTTCTTC CASDSYNEQFF TRBV25-1 - TRBJ2-1 -
TGTGCCAGCTCACCAAACTCGGACACTGAAGCTTTCTTT CASSPNSDTEAFF TRBV18 few TRBJ1-1 -
TGCGCCAGCAGCCTATCCGGGACAGAATACAATGAGCAGTTCTTC CASSLSGTEYNEQFF TRBV5-1 - TRBJ2-1 TRBD1
TGTGCCAGCAGGTTTTTGGTAAACACTGAAGCTTTCTTT CASRFLVNTEAFF TRBV7-2 few TRBJ1-1 -
TGCGCCAGCAGTCAAACGGCGTCAGCGGTCTACGAGCAGTACTTC CASSQTASAVYEQYF TRBV23-1 few TRBJ2-7 -
TGTGCCAGCAGCGACGGGCTGGGGACAGGGAGAGAGACCCAGTACTTC CASSDGLGTGRETQYF TRBV9 - TRBJ2-5 TRBD1
TGTGCCAGCAGTCCGGACAGGTCCCCTCCAATTCATGGCTACACCTTC CASSPDRSPPIHGYTF TRBV27 - TRBJ1-2 TRBD1
TGTGCCAGCAGCGTAGCTCCGCAGGGCTACGAGCAGTACTTC CASSVAPQGYEQYF TRBV9 - TRBJ2-7 -
TGTGCCAGCAGTTCATCTCAGGAGACGAGGGAGTACTTC CASSSSQETREYF TRBV28 - TRBJ2-7 -